A single sample is the source of the 8 T cell receptor beta chains below, sequenced in a study of T cell responses to AZD1222 COVID-19 vaccine. The table came from immunoSEQ multiplex PCR; TCRdb's copy has only in-frame clones and leaves some out. The sample contains tens of thousands of clones, around 90% of which appear only once. The sample here was peripheral blood, taken 28 days after the second AZD1222 dose. The receptors were sampled from an adult who received the AZD1222 COVID-19 vaccine.

The V call is TRBV19, the J call TRBJ1-1; D is possibly TRBD1 (5 bases). The CDR3 is 15 residues long. Germline V gene lookup returns CDR1 LNHDA and CDR2 SQIVND (reference sequence). V dropped 1 base and J dropped 2 bases, with 11 bases sitting between them. CDR3 residues: CASSIGQGSNTEAFF. The CDR3 DNA sequence: TGTGCCAGTAGTATAGGGCAGGGCTCAAACACTGAAGCTTTCTTT.

Worth noting for this clone: Other nucleotide sequences from this sample produce the same CDR3. The chain recombines TRBV4-3 with TRBJ2-7; no firm D call. The germline gives CDR1 LGHNA, CDR2 YSLEER. V lost 0 bases, J lost 3 bases, and 9 bases lay in between. This CDR3 is 14 amino acids long. Here the CDR3 reads CASSQELGNYEQYF. In DNA form, the CDR3 reads TGCGCCAGCAGCCAAGAGCTTGGGAACTACGAGCAGTACTTC.

The chain is built from TRBV10-1 and TRBJ2-5, with TRBD2 matching 9 bases. Germline V CDR1 and CDR2: WNHNN, SYGVQD (reference sequence). Losses at the gene ends were 7 bases for V and 5 bases for J; bases not matched to a gene: 8. The CDR3 is 14 amino acids. The CDR3 coding sequence is TGCGCCAGCATTACAGCGGGGGGCACTGAGACCCAGTACTTC. This codes for CASITAGGTETQYF.

The chain couples TRBV18 to TRBJ1-5; weak D call: TRBD1 (6 bases). Trimming removed 2 bases at V and 1 base at J, with 6 bases between. The CDR3 is 14 amino acids. Germline lookup yields CDR1 KGHSH and CDR2 LQKENI. DNA for the CDR3: TGTGCCAGCTCACCAGGGGGCAGCAATCAGCCCCAGCATTTT. This encodes CASSPGGSNQPQHF.

V gene TRBV6-1 combines with J gene TRBJ2-7, with D uncertain. V was trimmed by 1 base and J by 3 bases, leaving 10 bases between them. There are 14 residues in the CDR3. The V gene's germline CDR1 is MNHNS and CDR2 SASEGT. Here the CDR3 reads CASSEGATNYEQYF. CDR3 bases: TGTGCCAGCAGTGAAGGGGCAACGAACTACGAGCAGTACTTC.

The chain has TRBV6-5 and TRBJ1-2, with D hard to call. Germline CDR1 reads MNHEY; CDR2 reads SVGAGI. This CDR3 comprises 13 residues. The ends were cut back, 2 bases at V and 8 bases at J, with 12 bases in the middle. For the CDR3, the DNA is TGTGCCAGCAGTTACGCGGTAGAACAGGGCTACACCTTC. It codes for CASSYAVEQGYTF.

The chain joins TRBV25-1 to TRBJ1-2; TRBD1 is a possible D gene (5 bases). Germline-derived CDR1 and CDR2 are MGHDK and SYGVNS. The CDR3 totals 14 residues. Trimming stripped 7 bases from V and 7 bases from J, with 19 bases between. CDR3: CASTKGPQGGGYTF. CDR3 bases: TGTGCCAGCACCAAGGGGCCGCAGGGAGGTGGCTACACCTTC.

V gene TRBV21-1 combines with J gene TRBJ1-6. TRBV21-1 is a recognized pseudogene. The CDR3 totals 14 residues. This CDR3 reads CATKEERDNSPLHF. Written as DNA, the CDR3 is TGTGCCACTAAAGAAGAGCGGGATAATTCACCCCTCCACTTT.